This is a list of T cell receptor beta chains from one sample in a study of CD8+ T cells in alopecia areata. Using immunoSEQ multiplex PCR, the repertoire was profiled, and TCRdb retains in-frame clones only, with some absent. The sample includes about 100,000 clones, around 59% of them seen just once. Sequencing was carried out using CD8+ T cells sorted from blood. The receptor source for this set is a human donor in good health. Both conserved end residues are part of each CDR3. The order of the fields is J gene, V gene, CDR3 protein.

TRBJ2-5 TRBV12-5 CASGLGDTGSQETQYF
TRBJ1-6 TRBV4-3 CASSHFAGSVNSPLHF
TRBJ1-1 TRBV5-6 CASRTLGDTEAFF
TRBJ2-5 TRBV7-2 CASSLGVIRGQETQYF
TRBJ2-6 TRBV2 CASSEGRGMAGANVLTF
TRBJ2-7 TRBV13 CASSVAGGYEQYF
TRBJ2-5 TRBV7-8 CASSSPLETQYF
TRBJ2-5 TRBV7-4 CASSNPSGAGQETQYF
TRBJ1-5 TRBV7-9 CASSSGQGGNQPQHF
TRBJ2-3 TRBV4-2 CASSPTEGWGTDTQYF
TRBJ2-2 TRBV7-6 CASSLALGQGAIVPNTGELFF
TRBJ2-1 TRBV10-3 CAISDPSYDRGGNEQFF
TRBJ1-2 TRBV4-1 CASSQFTGGYGYTF
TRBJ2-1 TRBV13 CASGTAGGRDEQFF